This T cell receptor (beta chain) was documented in a study of blood T cell repertoires in COVID-19. V gave up 4 bases and J gave up 4 bases, with 25 bases separating them. The length of the CDR3 is 18 residues. Per the germline V gene, CDR1 is MNHNS and CDR2 is SASEGT. Original methodology: Amplifying reference gene primers gave estimates of nucleated cell counts. Only in-frame clones appear in the TCRdb table, and some are missing; sequencing was by immunoSEQ multiplex PCR. The DNA gave D and trimming, while V, J and clone size come from that table. This sample has nearly 55,000 clones; about 86% occur once, and the top ten carry roughly 12%. In its sample, this clone was seen once.

The sequenced sample was peripheral blood. The chain has TRBV6-1 and TRBJ1-1; D ambiguous. This receptor was obtained from a man aged 70-80 years with active COVID-19. For the CDR3, the DNA is TGTGCCAGCAGTGGAGGTAGGCAGAACCGCACACGGAGCACTGAAGCTTTCTTT. This encodes CASSGGRQNRTRSTEAFF.